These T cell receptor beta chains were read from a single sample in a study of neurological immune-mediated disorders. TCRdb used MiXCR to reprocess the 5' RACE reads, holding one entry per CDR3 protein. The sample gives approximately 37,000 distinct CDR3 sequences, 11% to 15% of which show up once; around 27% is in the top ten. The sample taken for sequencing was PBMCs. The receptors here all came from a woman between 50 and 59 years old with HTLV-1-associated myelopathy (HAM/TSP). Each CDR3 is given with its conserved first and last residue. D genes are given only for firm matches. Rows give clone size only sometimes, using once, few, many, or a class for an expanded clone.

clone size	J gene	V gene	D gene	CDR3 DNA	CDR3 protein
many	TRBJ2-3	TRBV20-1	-	TGCAGTGCTAGAGGGAGTAGCCTTGCCACAGATACGCAGTATTTT	CSARGSSLATDTQYF
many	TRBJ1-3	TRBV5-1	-	TGCGCCAGCAGCCTTCGACAGGTCGGAACTGGAAACACCATATATTTT	CASSLRQVGTGNTIYF
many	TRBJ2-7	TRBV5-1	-	TGCGCCAGCAGCTCCCCCGGGAGTCCCTCCTACGAGCAGTACTTC	CASSSPGSPSYEQYF
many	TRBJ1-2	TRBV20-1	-	TGCAGTGTTCATAGTAACCTGTATGGCTACACCTTC	CSVHSNLYGYTF
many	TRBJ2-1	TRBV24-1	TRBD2	TGTGCCACCAGTGATTTGGTGCGGGGGGGCTTTGATGAGCAGTTCTTC	CATSDLVRGGFDEQFF
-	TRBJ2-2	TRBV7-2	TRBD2	TGTGCCAGCAAGGGACTAGCGGGATCCACCGGGGAGCTGTTTTTT	CASKGLAGSTGELFF
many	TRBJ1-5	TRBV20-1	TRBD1	TGCAGTGCTAGGTGGGTTGGACAGGCTAGCAATCAGCCCCAGCATTTT	CSARWVGQASNQPQHF
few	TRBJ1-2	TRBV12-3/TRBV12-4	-	TGTGCCAGCAGTGTTTCAGGGAACTATGGCTACACCTTC	CASSVSGNYGYTF
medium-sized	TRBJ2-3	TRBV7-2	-	TGTGCCAGCAGCTTAGGGTGGGATACGCAGTATTTT	CASSLGWDTQYF
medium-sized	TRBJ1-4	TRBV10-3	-	TGTGCCATCACCGACAGACCTAATGAAAAACTGTTTTTT	CAITDRPNEKLFF